This TCR beta chain is drawn from a study of early T cells in non-severe SARS-CoV-2 infection. Germline values: CDR1 KGHDR, CDR2 SFDVKD. The CDR3 covers 13 residues. Trimming took 8 bases from V and 4 from J; bases not matched to a gene: 5. TCRdb reprocessed the 5' RACE reads via MiXCR and lists one record per CDR3 protein. Here the sample spans 65,000 to 85,000 distinct CDR3 sequences, 15% being singletons. The V and J genes are TRBV24-1 and TRBJ2-5, with 8 bases aligning to TRBD1. This sequence was found in an adult who was a healthcare worker with PCR-confirmed SARS-CoV-2 infection or an uninfected control (not recorded which). The sequenced sample was whole blood. This chain's CDR3 is CATTWTGRETQYF. CDR3 sequence (DNA): TGTGCCACCACCTGGACAGGGCGAGAGACCCAGTACTTC.